The 30 T cell receptor beta chains presented below share a single source sample, sequenced in a study of CD4 T cells in relation to SARS-CoV-2 and coronaviruses. Generated by immunoSEQ multiplex PCR, the TCRdb table keeps only in-frame clones and is missing some. The table lists more than 15,000 clones, 60% to 85% of them singletons. Before the COVID-19 pandemic, during about 2011-2019, CD4+ T cells were taken from unexposed donors. Isolation of CD4+ T cells took place after less than 11 days in culture. For these receptors, no antigen is known. Material: CD4+ T cells from PBMCs, cultured in vitro. These receptors were taken from a human donor in good health.

The genes are TRBV14 and TRBJ2-7; D is unresolved. Trimming shortened V by 0 bases and J by 8 bases, and 11 bases separated the two germline ends. The germline gives CDR1 SGHDN, CDR2 FVKESK. The CDR3 totals 13 residues. The CDR3 here is CASSQDRLGKQYF. Here the CDR3 DNA reads TGTGCCAGCAGCCAAGATCGGTTAGGGAAGCAGTACTTC.

The count of this clone is one. The chain carries TRBV19 and TRBJ1-2, with no clear D. V shed 4 bases and J shed 5 bases, with 17 bases lying between them. The CDR3 is 15 amino acids. Looked up from germline, CDR1 is LNHDA and CDR2 is SQIVND (reference sequence). The CDR3 here is CASSTRAGRTYGYTF. Written as DNA, the CDR3 is TGTGCCAGTAGTACCCGCGCCGGCAGGACTTATGGCTACACCTTC.

The gene calls are TRBV19 and TRBJ2-7; unclear D gene. Germline lookup yields CDR1 LNHDA and CDR2 SQIVND (reference sequence). The ends were cut back, 5 bases at V and 3 bases at J, with 14 bases in the middle. The CDR3 is 14 amino acids. CDR3 protein: CASSGLGIDYEQYF. The CDR3 region has the DNA TGTGCCAGTAGTGGGTTAGGGATTGACTACGAGCAGTACTTC.

The chain couples TRBV12-3 or TRBV12-4 to TRBJ2-5; no definite D call. Trimming took 6 bases from V and 4 from J, leaving 12 bases between them. The CDR3 consists of 13 residues. For the CDR3, the DNA is TGTGCCAGCAGGATTGGGTCCGCAGAGACCCAGTACTTC. This encodes CASRIGSAETQYF.

For the CDR3, the DNA is TGTGCCAGCAGCTTAGATGGACAGAAAGAGACCCAGTACTTC. Residues: CASSLDGQKETQYF. This chain joins TRBV11-3 and TRBJ2-5, with D perhaps matching TRBD1 (6 bases). Germline V gene sequence: CDR1 SGHNT, CDR2 YENEEA. The V end was cut by 0 bases, the J end by 3 bases, with 8 bases between. The CDR3 has 14 residues.

The chain links TRBV28 to TRBJ2-7, with 16 positions matching TRBD2. CDR3 length equals 17 residues. Germline V gives CDR1 MDHEN, CDR2 SYDVKM. J was trimmed by 4 bases and V by 5 bases; bases with no gene match: 8. The CDR3, as DNA: TGTGCCAGCAGTCTAACCCCGGGACTAGCGGGAGGGTACGAGCAGTACTTC. Protein: CASSLTPGLAGGYEQYF.

The chain couples TRBV18 to TRBJ2-2; possibly TRBD2 for D (5 bases). V lost 3 bases and J lost 13, with 18 bases in between. CDR3 length: 14 amino acids. CDR1 and CDR2 (germline): KGHSH, LQKENI. CDR3 protein: CASSPGVLIEGLFF. In DNA form, the CDR3 reads TGTGCCAGCTCACCCGGGGTCCTAATCGAGGGGCTGTTTTTT.

The chain recombines TRBV10-1 with TRBJ2-5; tentatively, D is TRBD1 (6 bases). This CDR3 region has 15 residues. Germline CDR1 is WNHNN and CDR2 is SYGVQD (reference sequence). V lost 3 bases and J lost 0, with 11 bases in between. CDR3 coding DNA: TGCGCCAGCAGTGAATCCCGGGACAACCAAGAGACCCAGTACTTC. Translation: CASSESRDNQETQYF.

The V and J genes are TRBV5-1 and TRBJ2-3; 7 nucleotides align to TRBD2. The V and J ends lost 4 bases and 0 bases, in that order; junction bases with no gene match: 8. The CDR3 runs 16 residues. Germline CDR1 reads SGHRS; CDR2 reads YFSETQ. CDR3 in DNA: TGCGCCAGCAGCCCAATGGCTAGCGGTAGCACAGATACGCAGTATTTT. It encodes CASSPMASGSTDTQYF.

This clone was picked up a small number of times. This chain uses TRBV7-2 with TRBJ2-7; possibly TRBD2 for D (6 bases). CDR1 SGHTA and CDR2 FQGNSA come from the germline V gene. This CDR3 has 14 residues. Trimming pared 2 bases from V and 1 base from J, leaving 9 bases between. In nucleotides, the CDR3 is TGTGCCAGCAGCTTATGGGCGGGATCCTACGAGCAGTACTTC. It codes for CASSLWAGSYEQYF.

The chain carries TRBV4-2 and TRBJ2-7, with 10 positions matching TRBD2. Germline V gives CDR1 LGHNA, CDR2 YNFKEQ. V lost 3 bases and J lost 1; bases outside the gene matches: 6. The CDR3 length is 16 residues. The CDR3 DNA sequence: TGTGCCAGCAGCCAGGCTAGCGGGAGCGAATCCTACGAGCAGTACTTC. Protein product: CASSQASGSESYEQYF.

The chain employs TRBV11-2 and TRBJ2-4, with 12 positions matching TRBD1. With V trimmed by 5 bases and J by 11 bases, 13 bases remained unmatched. This CDR3 has 16 residues. The germline V gene has CDR1 SGHAT and CDR2 FQNNGV. The CDR3 sequence: CASSLRPGQGAFFQYF. As DNA, the CDR3 is TGTGCCAGCAGCCTTCGACCGGGACAGGGGGCTTTTTTTCAGTACTTC.

DNA for the CDR3: TGCGCCAGCAGCTTGGCATCAGGGAAGGGGATTTACGAGCAGTACTTC. Amino acid sequence: CASSLASGKGIYEQYF. V is TRBV5-1 and J is TRBJ2-7; possibly TRBD1 for D (5 bases). The germline gives CDR1 SGHRS, CDR2 YFSETQ. Trimming removed 0 bases from V and 4 bases from J, with 17 bases in between. This CDR3 is 16 amino acids long.

By frequency in the sample, this clone is medium-sized. CDR3 sequence (DNA): TGTGCCAGCAGCTGGACATGGACAGACTACGAGCAGTACTTC. Translating gives CASSWTWTDYEQYF. The chain has TRBV7-2 and TRBJ2-7; tentatively, D is TRBD1 (6 bases). V dropped 4 bases and J dropped 3 bases, with 13 bases sitting between them. Per germline, CDR1 SGHTA and CDR2 FQGNSA. The CDR3 is 14 amino acids.

In its sample, this clone was seen a few times. J is TRBJ2-7 and V is TRBV6-2 or TRBV6-3; 8 nucleotides agree with TRBD2. Unmatched junction bases numbered 12, after V lost 4 bases and J lost 4 bases. Germline CDR1 is MNHEY and CDR2 is SVGEGT. CDR3 size: 16 residues. CDR3 coding DNA: TGTGCCAGCAGTTCGTTAGCGGGACTAGGGAAATACGAGCAGTACTTC. Its translation: CASSSLAGLGKYEQYF.

J is TRBJ2-5 and V is TRBV14; 7 nucleotides line up with TRBD1. Germline trimming cut 4 bases from V and 2 bases from J; bases unmatched to any gene: 7. The CDR3 length is 15 residues. Germline-derived CDR1 and CDR2 are SGHDN and FVKESK. CDR3 sequence: CASSLRTGRQETQYF. Written as DNA, the CDR3 is TGTGCCAGCAGCCTTCGGACAGGCCGACAAGAGACCCAGTACTTC.

The rearrangement uses TRBV7-9 and TRBJ2-7, with D unclear. From germline, CDR1 is SEHNR and CDR2 FQNEAQ (reference sequence). Trimming removed 1 base at V and 5 bases at J, with 3 bases between. This CDR3 comprises 11 residues. CDR3 loop: CASSLEDEQYF. CDR3 nucleotide sequence: TGTGCCAGCAGCTTAGAAGACGAGCAGTACTTC.

A single count supports this clone. This chain joins TRBV11-2 and TRBJ2-5; no clear D gene. The CDR3 consists of 13 residues. Germline V gene data show CDR1 as SGHAT and CDR2 as FQNNGV. The V end lost 5 bases, the J end lost 4 bases, and 11 bases lay between the germline ends. The chain's CDR3 is CASSVRIRETQYF. In DNA, the CDR3 is TGTGCCAGCAGCGTCCGGATTCGAGAGACCCAGTACTTC.

The chain has TRBV5-6 and TRBJ2-7; no reliable D call. Trimming shortened V by 0 bases and J by 4 bases, and 2 bases separated the two germline ends. Germline V gene lookup returns CDR1 SGHDT and CDR2 YYEEEE. This CDR3 contains 11 residues. Here the CDR3 reads CASSLEYEQYF. In nucleotides, the CDR3 is TGTGCCAGCAGCTTGGAGTACGAGCAGTACTTC.

The chain couples TRBV5-1 to TRBJ1-6, with D uncertain. Germline CDR1 reads SGHRS; CDR2 reads YFSETQ. The CDR3 has 13 residues. V was clipped by 4 bases and J by 5 bases, with 7 bases between them. CDR3 protein: CASSKEHNSPLHF. The CDR3 DNA follows: TGCGCCAGCAGCAAGGAGCATAATTCACCCCTCCACTTT.

The V call is TRBV6-1, the J call TRBJ1-1; D is possibly TRBD1 (6 bases). V was trimmed by 1 base and J by 11 bases, leaving 8 bases between them. Per germline, CDR1 MNHNS and CDR2 SASEGT. The CDR3 contains 11 residues. The CDR3 region is CASSEEGVAFF. In DNA form, the CDR3 reads TGTGCCAGCAGTGAAGAGGGGGTGGCTTTCTTT.

The chain combines TRBV11-2 with TRBJ2-1; 15 positions agree with TRBD2. Per the germline V gene, CDR1 is SGHAT and CDR2 is FQNNGV. The CDR3 sequence is 16 residues long. Trimming cost V 5 bases and J 4 bases; bases outside gene matches: 3. The CDR3 region is CASSPGLAGGYNEQFF. CDR3 coding DNA: TGTGCCAGCAGCCCCGGACTAGCGGGGGGGTACAATGAGCAGTTCTTC.

This rearrangement joins TRBV6-5 to TRBJ1-5; D remains unclear. Germline V lookup: CDR1 MNHEY, CDR2 SVGAGI. Between the trimmed V and J ends, which lost 1 base and 5 bases, there was a span of 6 bases. CDR3 length: 13 residues. Here the CDR3 reads CASSYWRDQPQHF. CDR3 sequence (DNA): TGTGCCAGCAGTTACTGGAGGGATCAGCCCCAGCATTTT.

The chain links TRBV19 to TRBJ2-7; 9 nucleotides agree with TRBD1. This CDR3 has 15 amino acids. Germline values: CDR1 LNHDA, CDR2 SQIVND (reference sequence). J lost 2 bases, V lost 5 bases, and 7 bases had no gene match. CDR3 in DNA: TGTGCCAGTAGTCCCCGGACAGGGGACACCTACGAGCAGTACTTC. Its protein product is CASSPRTGDTYEQYF.

In its sample, this clone was seen a few times. The chain employs TRBV11-2 and TRBJ2-7, with 12 positions matching TRBD2. J gave up 2 bases and V 4 bases, and 3 bases lay outside the gene matches. The germline V gene has CDR1 SGHAT and CDR2 FQNNGV. The CDR3 runs 15 residues. The CDR3 sequence is CASSSLAGGPYEQYF. The CDR3 nucleotides read TGTGCCAGCAGCTCCCTAGCGGGAGGGCCCTACGAGCAGTACTTC.

This chain links TRBV3-1 (or the pseudogene TRBV3-2) with TRBJ1-2; D is perhaps TRBD1 (6 bases). CDR3 length equals 15 residues. The V and J ends lost 4 bases and 4 bases respectively, with 16 bases between them. Germline V gene lookup returns CDR1 LGHDT and CDR2 YNNKEL (reference sequence). The CDR3 reads CASSPRGGVGYGYTF. The CDR3 DNA reads as TGTGCCAGCAGCCCCAGGGGAGGGGTAGGCTATGGCTACACCTTC.

The chain combines TRBV6-1 with TRBJ1-1; maybe TRBD1 (6 bases). This CDR3 has 14 amino acids. V was shortened by 5 bases and J by 3 bases, with 13 bases between the two germline ends. Germline V CDR1 and CDR2: MNHNS, SASEGT. The CDR3 region is CASSLQGGYTEAFF. The DNA for the CDR3 is TGTGCCAGCAGTCTACAGGGAGGATACACTGAAGCTTTCTTT.

This clone was observed once. This sequence joins TRBV28 and TRBJ1-1; D call uncertain. Trimming removed 7 bases at V and 0 bases at J, with 9 bases between. CDR1 MDHEN and CDR2 SYDVKM come from the germline V gene. The CDR3 loop spans 13 amino acids. The CDR3 bases are TGTGCCAGCATCGACACTTTGAACACTGAAGCTTTCTTT. This gives the protein CASIDTLNTEAFF.

The chain combines TRBV7-6 with TRBJ1-3; 7 positions match TRBD1. Trimming at V came to 3 bases and at J to 4 bases, leaving 15 bases not matched to a gene. This CDR3 region has 18 residues. Germline V gives CDR1 SGHVS, CDR2 FNYEAQ. The CDR3 DNA follows: TGTGCCAGCAGCTTTGGGATAAAGCAGACAGGGTCGGGAAACACCATATATTTT. It specifies CASSFGIKQTGSGNTIYF.

The V call is TRBV19, the J call TRBJ1-5; D might be TRBD1 (5 bases). The germline V gene encodes CDR1 LNHDA and CDR2 SQIVND (reference sequence). CDR3 length equals 13 residues. Trimming took off 7 bases at V and 5 bases at J, with 12 bases between the two ends. The CDR3 region is CASTGRVDQPQHF. CDR3 coding DNA: TGTGCCAGTACGGGCAGGGTAGATCAGCCCCAGCATTTT.